This TCR beta chain was identified during a study of T cell responses to AZD1222 COVID-19 vaccine. Study-level results: All repertoire sampling was performed exclusively after the peak T cell response. Reportedly, close to half of spike-specific TCRs are directed against unmutated variant regions.

Remarks on this clone: Its target is not known.

Germline loops: CDR1 SGHTS, CDR2 YDEGEE. V was shortened by 4 bases and J by 3 bases, with 14 bases between the two germline ends. This CDR3 has 15 amino acids. The assay was immunoSEQ multiplex PCR, and TCRdb's table has in-frame clones only and misses some. In the table there are 130,000 to 150,000 clones, roughly 89% of which are singletons. The input for sequencing was peripheral blood, taken on day 0 of AZD1222 vaccination. The source of this sequence is an adult in good health. The genes are TRBV5-8 and TRBJ1-5; possible D gene TRBD1, 5 bases. CDR3 amino acids: CASSLYGGDNQPQHF. The CDR3 DNA reads TGTGCCAGCAGCCTCTACGGGGGGGACAATCAGCCCCAGCATTTT.